The rows below give T cell receptor beta chains drawn from one sample of a study of blood T cells in healthy people across ages. A single record per CDR3 protein comes from TCRdb applying MiXCR to the 5' RACE reads. The sample consists of over 1,500,000 distinct CDR3 sequences, about 39% of them appearing once. Sequencing was carried out using blood. The receptors shown here come from a human donor in good health. Both conserved end residues are part of each CDR3. Fields, in order: clone size, CDR3 length, D gene, V gene, J gene, CDR3 DNA, CDR3 protein. The D gene is left open where the match is weak. Not all rows give a size; the values are once, few, many and, for expanded clones, a class.

size: many; length: 13; D: TRBD1; V: TRBV5-6; J: TRBJ1-2; DNA: TGTGCCAGCAGCCCAGGGGGCCAGAATGGCTACACCTTC; CDR3: CASSPGGQNGYTF
size: -; length: 14; D: TRBD1; V: TRBV4-3; J: TRBJ2-7; DNA: TGCGCCAGCAGCCAATGGGACAGGGGTTACGAGCAGTACTTC; CDR3: CASSQWDRGYEQYF
size: -; length: 16; D: TRBD2; V: TRBV3-1; J: TRBJ2-3; DNA: TGTGCCAGCAGCCAAGGACTAGCGGGGGCTCTTGATACGCAGTATTTT; CDR3: CASSQGLAGALDTQYF
size: few; length: 15; D: -; V: TRBV10-3; J: TRBJ1-2; DNA: TGTGCCATCAGAAGAGGGACTGATCTGAACTATGGCTACACCTTC; CDR3: CAIRRGTDLNYGYTF
size: -; length: 16; D: TRBD2; V: TRBV20-1; J: TRBJ2-2; DNA: TGCAGTGCTAAGGAGGCCGGGACTAGGGTGGCCGGGGAGCTGTTTTTT; CDR3: CSAKEAGTRVAGELFF
size: -; length: 14; D: -; V: TRBV29-1; J: TRBJ2-1; DNA: TGCAGCGTCGCGGGTGGGACGCCCCACAATGAGCAGTTCTTC; CDR3: CSVAGGTPHNEQFF
size: -; length: 15; D: TRBD1; V: TRBV7-8; J: TRBJ2-7; DNA: TGTGCCAGCAGCTCACAGACAGGGAAGGCAGACGAGCAGTACTTC; CDR3: CASSSQTGKADEQYF
size: -; length: 17; D: TRBD1; V: TRBV6-5; J: TRBJ1-2; DNA: TGTGCCAGCAATTCACAGGGGGCGGAGGATAGGGGCTATGGCTACACCTTC; CDR3: CASNSQGAEDRGYGYTF
size: -; length: 17; D: -; V: TRBV7-2; J: TRBJ1-6; DNA: TGTGCCAGCAGCTTAGATGGACGGTACTCCTATAATTCACCCCTCCACTTT; CDR3: CASSLDGRYSYNSPLHF
size: -; length: 16; D: -; V: TRBV4-3; J: TRBJ1-4; DNA: TGCGCCAGCAGCCAAGATCTAATGTGGGAAGAGGAAAAACTGTTTTTT; CDR3: CASSQDLMWEEEKLFF
size: many; length: 13; D: TRBD1; V: TRBV12-3/TRBV12-4; J: TRBJ1-2; DNA: TGTGCCAGCAGCCCCGGGACAGACTATGGCTACACCTTC; CDR3: CASSPGTDYGYTF
size: once; length: 16; D: -; V: TRBV6-6; J: TRBJ2-7; DNA: TGTGCCAGCAGTTCCATTCTTAGCAGGGGCGACTACGAGCAGTACTTC; CDR3: CASSSILSRGDYEQYF
size: -; length: 16; D: -; V: TRBV4-3; J: TRBJ1-2; DNA: TGCGCCTGCAGCCAAGAGATAATGTGGAAGACTTCTGGCTACACCTTC; CDR3: CACSQEIMWKTSGYTF
size: -; length: 13; D: -; V: TRBV28; J: TRBJ2-4; DNA: TGTGCCACCTCCGAGACTCAAGGTCGAGAGCAGTACTTC; CDR3: CATSETQGREQYF
size: -; length: 17; D: -; V: TRBV11-2; J: TRBJ2-3; DNA: TGTGCCAGCAGCTTAGTATCGGAGGTGCTTAATTCAGATACGCAGTATTTT; CDR3: CASSLVSEVLNSDTQYF
size: -; length: 13; D: TRBD1; V: TRBV12-3/TRBV12-4; J: TRBJ2-7; DNA: TGTGCCAGCAGACGGACAGGGTTCCACGAGCAGTACTTC; CDR3: CASRRTGFHEQYF
size: -; length: 14; D: -; V: TRBV5-6; J: TRBJ2-7; DNA: TGTGCCAGCACCCAGGGCGCCGGATATCCCGAGCAGTACTTC; CDR3: CASTQGAGYPEQYF
size: -; length: 15; D: -; V: TRBV30; J: TRBJ1-5; DNA: TGTGCCTGGAGTGTACAGTGGGGTGGAAATCAGCCCCAGCATTTT; CDR3: CAWSVQWGGNQPQHF
size: -; length: 15; D: -; V: TRBV27; J: TRBJ2-1; DNA: TGTGCCAGCAGTTTAGGCAAGAATTCTGGTAATGAGCAGTTCTTC; CDR3: CASSLGKNSGNEQFF
size: -; length: 12; D: -; V: TRBV6-2/TRBV6-3; J: TRBJ2-3; DNA: TGTGCCAGCAGGGCCCCGTGGAATACGCAGTATTTT; CDR3: CASRAPWNTQYF
size: -; length: 15; D: TRBD1; V: TRBV27; J: TRBJ2-1; DNA: TGTGCCAGCAAGGACCGAGGGGGCCCCTACAATGAGCAGTTCTTC; CDR3: CASKDRGGPYNEQFF
size: -; length: 13; D: -; V: TRBV4-1; J: TRBJ1-2; DNA: TGCGCCAGCAGCCAGGCGGGGGGCTATGGCCACACCTTC; CDR3: CASSQAGGYGHTF
size: few; length: 14; D: TRBD1; V: TRBV28; J: TRBJ2-2; DNA: TGTGCCAGCAGTTTATCCGACAGGGCCGGGGAGCTGTTTTTT; CDR3: CASSLSDRAGELFF
size: -; length: 14; D: TRBD1; V: TRBV4-2; J: TRBJ1-2; DNA: TGTGCCGGCAGCCAAGATGAGGACAGGCACTCGTACACCTTC; CDR3: CAGSQDEDRHSYTF
size: few; length: 14; D: -; V: TRBV15; J: TRBJ2-3; DNA: TGTGCCACCAGCCGCGCGGTCGGTCAAGATACGCAGTATTTT; CDR3: CATSRAVGQDTQYF
size: -; length: 12; D: -; V: TRBV28; J: TRBJ2-1; DNA: TGTGCCAGCAGTTTGTTACAGGGTGAGCAGTTCTTC; CDR3: CASSLLQGEQFF
size: few; length: 15; D: -; V: TRBV7-9; J: TRBJ2-7; DNA: TGTGCCAGCAGCTTCCTACAGGGCTGGAGCTACGAGCAGTACTTC; CDR3: CASSFLQGWSYEQYF
size: -; length: 15; D: TRBD2; V: TRBV6-5; J: TRBJ2-5; DNA: TGTGCCAGCAGTCTCCAGCGGGGGGCCGGAGAGACCCAGTACTTC; CDR3: CASSLQRGAGETQYF
size: once; length: 12; D: -; V: TRBV12-3/TRBV12-4; J: TRBJ1-4; DNA: TGTGCCAGCAGTAACTTCGGGGAAAAACTGTTTTTT; CDR3: CASSNFGEKLFF
size: few; length: 14; D: -; V: TRBV7-9; J: TRBJ2-5; DNA: TGTGCCAGCAGCTTCTCCGGACAAAAAGAGACCCAGTACTTC; CDR3: CASSFSGQKETQYF
size: -; length: 16; D: -; V: TRBV6-1; J: TRBJ2-5; DNA: TGTGCCAGCAGAGAAAGAGGAGGGACTGGAAAAGAGACCCAGTACTTC; CDR3: CASRERGGTGKETQYF
size: -; length: 14; D: -; V: TRBV4-2; J: TRBJ1-1; DNA: TGTGCCAGCAGCCACCCACGGACGGGGACTGAAGCTTTCTTT; CDR3: CASSHPRTGTEAFF
size: -; length: 15; D: -; V: TRBV4-3; J: TRBJ1-1; DNA: TGCGCCAGCAGCCAAGAGTGGACGGTGAAATCTGAAGCTTTCTTT; CDR3: CASSQEWTVKSEAFF
size: few; length: 15; D: -; V: TRBV6-5; J: TRBJ2-7; DNA: TGTGCCAGCAGTTACTCGGGGGCAGTCTCCTACGAGCAGTACTTC; CDR3: CASSYSGAVSYEQYF
size: few; length: 13; D: -; V: TRBV20-1; J: TRBJ1-1; DNA: TGCAGTGCTAGAGGACACTTTAACACTGAAGCTTTCTTT; CDR3: CSARGHFNTEAFF
size: few; length: 13; D: -; V: TRBV27; J: TRBJ1-4; DNA: TGTGCCAGTTCGTTTAGGGTGAATGAAAAACTGTTTTTT; CDR3: CASSFRVNEKLFF
size: -; length: 13; D: -; V: TRBV7-9; J: TRBJ1-1; DNA: TGTGCCAGCAGCTTATTGACAGGAGCTGAAGCTTTCTTT; CDR3: CASSLLTGAEAFF
size: few; length: 18; D: TRBD1; V: TRBV7-8; J: TRBJ1-5; DNA: TGTGCCAGCAGCTTAGAGTCTTTAGGGGGCCCCCAATTCAGGCCCCAGCATTTT; CDR3: CASSLESLGGPQFRPQHF
size: few; length: 14; D: -; V: TRBV19; J: TRBJ2-7; DNA: TGTGCCAGTACCGCCCACGGAGGATCCTACGAGCAGTACTTC; CDR3: CASTAHGGSYEQYF
size: once; length: 17; D: TRBD2; V: TRBV7-2; J: TRBJ2-3; DNA: TGTGCCAGCAGCCCGCGGGAGGCGGGGGGGATCACAGATACGCAGTATTTT; CDR3: CASSPREAGGITDTQYF
size: -; length: 15; D: -; V: TRBV6-5; J: TRBJ2-1; DNA: TGTGCCAGCAGCCGAGGGGTAAGGGGTTACAATGAGCAGTTCTTC; CDR3: CASSRGVRGYNEQFF
size: few; length: 13; D: -; V: TRBV20-1; J: TRBJ1-2; DNA: TGCAGTGCTTCTGCCTCGGGGCTCTATGGCTACACCTTC; CDR3: CSASASGLYGYTF
size: -; length: 15; D: TRBD1; V: TRBV5-1; J: TRBJ1-6; DNA: TGCGCCAGCAGCTGGGGACAGCCGAGGGAATCACCCCTCCACTTT; CDR3: CASSWGQPRESPLHF